This T cell receptor beta chain was sequenced during a study of metastatic and nonmetastatic thyroid tumors. About the research overall: Malignant and benign thyroid patients had repertoires compared in peripheral blood and tumor or nodule tissue. General study points: Across blood and tumor, TCR beta diversity in malignant thyroid tumors was reportedly significantly higher than in benign nodules.

Germline V gene lookup returns CDR1 GTSNPN and CDR2 SVGIG (reference sequence). Losses at the gene ends were 3 bases for V and 6 bases for J; bases not matched to a gene: 1. This CDR3 region has 13 residues. In the study's own analysis: The study built a papillary thyroid cancer distant-metastasis classifier from CDR3 differences across clinicopathological groups. TCRdb reprocessed the PCR reads via MiXCR. None of the V and J calls come from the authors' own analysis; TCRdb made them. The sample includes about 28,000 clones, about 15% of them seen just once. As regards this clone: What it binds is unknown.

Among the patients, none had received any treatment before thyroid surgery. V is TRBV30 and J is TRBJ2-7; 14 bases align to TRBD2. The receptor's source is a female donor with papillary thyroid cancer or a benign thyroid nodule (not recorded which). Some clones in this sample may be carry-over from other donors' samples. The sample was blood. The CDR3 spells CAWRGTSGSEQYF. CDR3 nucleotide sequence: TGTGCCTGGAGGGGGACTAGCGGGAGCGAGCAGTACTTC.